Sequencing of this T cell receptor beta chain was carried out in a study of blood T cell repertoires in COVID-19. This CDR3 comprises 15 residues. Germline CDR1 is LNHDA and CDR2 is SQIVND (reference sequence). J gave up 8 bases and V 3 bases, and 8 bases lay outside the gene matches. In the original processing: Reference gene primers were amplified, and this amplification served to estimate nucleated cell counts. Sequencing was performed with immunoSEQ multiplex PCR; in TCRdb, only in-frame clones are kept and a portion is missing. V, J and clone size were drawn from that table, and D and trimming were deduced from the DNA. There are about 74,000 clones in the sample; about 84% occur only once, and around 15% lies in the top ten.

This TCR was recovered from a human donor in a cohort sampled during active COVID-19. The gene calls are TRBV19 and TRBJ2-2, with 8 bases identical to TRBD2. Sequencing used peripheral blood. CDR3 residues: CASSIRRAGEGELFF. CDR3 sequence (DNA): TGTGCCAGTAGTATCAGAAGAGCGGGAGAAGGGGAGCTGTTTTTT.